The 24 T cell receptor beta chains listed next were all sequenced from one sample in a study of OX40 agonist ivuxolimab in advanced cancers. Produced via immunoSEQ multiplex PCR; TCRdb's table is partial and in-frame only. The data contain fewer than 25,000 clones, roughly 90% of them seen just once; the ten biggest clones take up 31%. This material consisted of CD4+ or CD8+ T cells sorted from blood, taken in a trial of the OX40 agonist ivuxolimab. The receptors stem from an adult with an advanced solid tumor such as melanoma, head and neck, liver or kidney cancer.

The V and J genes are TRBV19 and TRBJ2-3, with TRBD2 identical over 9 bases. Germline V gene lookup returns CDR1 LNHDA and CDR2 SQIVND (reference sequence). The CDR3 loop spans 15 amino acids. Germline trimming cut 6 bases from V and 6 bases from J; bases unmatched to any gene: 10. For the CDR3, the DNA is TGTGCCAGTAGGATTAGCGGGGGCCCTCACGATACGCAGTATTTT. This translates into CASRISGGPHDTQYF.

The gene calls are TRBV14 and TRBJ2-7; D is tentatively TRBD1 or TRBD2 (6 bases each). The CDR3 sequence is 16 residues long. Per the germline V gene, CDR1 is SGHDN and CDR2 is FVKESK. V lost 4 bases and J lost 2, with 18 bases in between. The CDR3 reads CASSRLQRGAPYEQYF. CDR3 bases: TGTGCCAGCAGCCGGTTGCAGAGGGGGGCACCCTACGAGCAGTACTTC.

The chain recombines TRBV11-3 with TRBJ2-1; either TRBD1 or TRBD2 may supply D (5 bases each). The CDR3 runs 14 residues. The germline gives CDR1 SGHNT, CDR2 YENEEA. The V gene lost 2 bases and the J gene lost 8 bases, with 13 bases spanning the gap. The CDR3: CASSLRQGAHEQFF. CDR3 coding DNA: TGTGCCAGCAGCTTACGGCAGGGAGCGCATGAGCAGTTCTTC. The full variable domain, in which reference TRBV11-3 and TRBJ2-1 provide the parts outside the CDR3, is EAGVVQSPRYKIIEKKQPVAFWCNPISGHNTLYWYLQNLGQGPELLIRYENEEAVDDSQLPKDRFSAERLKGVDSTLKIQPAELGDSAVYLCASSLRQGAHEQFFGPGTRLTVL.

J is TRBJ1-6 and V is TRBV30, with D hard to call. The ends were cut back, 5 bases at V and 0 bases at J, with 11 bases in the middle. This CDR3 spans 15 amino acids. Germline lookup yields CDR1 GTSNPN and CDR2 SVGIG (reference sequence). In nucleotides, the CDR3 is TGTGCCTGGCGAGGCCCCGGCTCCTATAATTCACCCCTCCACTTT. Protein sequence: CAWRGPGSYNSPLHF.

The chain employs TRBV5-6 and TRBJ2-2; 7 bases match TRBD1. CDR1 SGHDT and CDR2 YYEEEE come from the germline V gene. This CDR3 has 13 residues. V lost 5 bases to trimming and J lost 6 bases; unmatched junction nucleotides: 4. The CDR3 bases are TGTGCCAGCAGGTACAGGGGTTCCGGGGAGCTGTTTTTT. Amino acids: CASRYRGSGELFF.

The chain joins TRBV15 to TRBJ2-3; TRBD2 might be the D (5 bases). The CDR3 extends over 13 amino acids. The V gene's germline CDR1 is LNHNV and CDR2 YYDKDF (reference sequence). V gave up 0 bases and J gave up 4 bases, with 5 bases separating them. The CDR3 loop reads CATSRDSADTQYF. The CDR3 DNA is TGTGCCACCAGCAGAGATAGCGCAGATACGCAGTATTTT.

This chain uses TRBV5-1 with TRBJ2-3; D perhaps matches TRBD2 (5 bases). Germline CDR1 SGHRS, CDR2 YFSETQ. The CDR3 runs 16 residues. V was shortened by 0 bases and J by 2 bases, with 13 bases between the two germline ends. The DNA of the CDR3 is TGCGCCAGCAGCTTGGCCAGCGGCGCGATCACAGATACGCAGTATTTT. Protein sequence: CASSLASGAITDTQYF.

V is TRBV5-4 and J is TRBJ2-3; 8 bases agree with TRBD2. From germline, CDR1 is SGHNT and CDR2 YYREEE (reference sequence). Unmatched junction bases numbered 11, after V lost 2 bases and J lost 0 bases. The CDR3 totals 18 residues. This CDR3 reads CASSFPQSGRPSTDTQYF. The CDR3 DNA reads TGTGCCAGCAGCTTCCCTCAAAGCGGGAGACCTAGCACAGATACGCAGTATTTT. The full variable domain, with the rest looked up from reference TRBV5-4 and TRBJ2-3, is ETGVTQSPTHLIKTRGQQVTLRCSSQSGHNTVSWYQQALGQGPQFIFQYYREEENGRGNFPPRFSGLQFPNYSSELNVNALELDDSALYLCASSFPQSGRPSTDTQYFGPGTRLTVL.

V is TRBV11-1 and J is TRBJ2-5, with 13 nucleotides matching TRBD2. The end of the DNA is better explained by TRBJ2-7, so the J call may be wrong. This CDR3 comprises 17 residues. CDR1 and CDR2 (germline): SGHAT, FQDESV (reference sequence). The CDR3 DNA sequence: TGTGCCAGCAGCTTAGAGGGGGGACTAGCGGGAAACTACGAGCAGTACTTC. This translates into CASSLEGGLAGNYEQYF.

CDR3 coding DNA: TGTGCCAGCAGCTTAGAGTGGGTGGGGACAGGGGCGTATAATGAGCAGTTCTTC. This encodes CASSLEWVGTGAYNEQFF. The chain links TRBV7-6 to TRBJ2-1; 10 positions agree with TRBD1. Germline-derived CDR1 and CDR2 are SGHVS and FNYEAQ. The ends lost 1 base at V and 7 bases at J; junction bases unmatched: 13. The CDR3 is made up of 18 amino acids.

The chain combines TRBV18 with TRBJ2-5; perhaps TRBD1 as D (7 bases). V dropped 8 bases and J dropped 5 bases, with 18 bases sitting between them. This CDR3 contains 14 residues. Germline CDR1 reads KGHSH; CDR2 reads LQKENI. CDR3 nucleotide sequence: TGTGCCAGCACTGACAGGGACAGCGGGGAGACCCAGTACTTC. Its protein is CASTDRDSGETQYF. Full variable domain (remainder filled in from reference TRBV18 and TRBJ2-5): NAGVMQNPRHLVRRRGQEARLRCSPMKGHSHVYWYRQLPEEGLKFMVYLQKENIIDESGMPKERFSAEFPKEGPSILRIQQVVRGDSAAYFCASTDRDSGETQYFGPGTRLLVL.

CDR3 bases: TGTGCCAGCAGTGACTGGGGACGGTTGAACACTGAAGCTTTCTTT. Protein product: CASSDWGRLNTEAFF. The V call is TRBV6-5, the J call TRBJ1-1, with D tentatively TRBD1 (5 bases). Trimming pared 5 bases from V and 0 bases from J, leaving 13 bases between. Germline V gene data show CDR1 as MNHEY and CDR2 as SVGAGI. The CDR3 extends over 15 amino acids.

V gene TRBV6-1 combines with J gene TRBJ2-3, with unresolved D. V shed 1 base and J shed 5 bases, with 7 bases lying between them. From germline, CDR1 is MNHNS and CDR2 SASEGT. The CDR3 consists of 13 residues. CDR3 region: CASSEEWGDTQYF. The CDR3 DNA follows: TGTGCCAGCAGTGAAGAGTGGGGAGATACGCAGTATTTT.

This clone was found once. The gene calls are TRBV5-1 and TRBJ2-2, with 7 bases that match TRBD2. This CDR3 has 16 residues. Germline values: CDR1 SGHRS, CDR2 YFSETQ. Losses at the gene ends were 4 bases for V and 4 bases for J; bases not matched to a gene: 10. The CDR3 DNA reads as TGCGCCAGCAGCCGCGGGCGGGGGTCGACCACCGGGGAGCTGTTTTTT. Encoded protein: CASSRGRGSTTGELFF.

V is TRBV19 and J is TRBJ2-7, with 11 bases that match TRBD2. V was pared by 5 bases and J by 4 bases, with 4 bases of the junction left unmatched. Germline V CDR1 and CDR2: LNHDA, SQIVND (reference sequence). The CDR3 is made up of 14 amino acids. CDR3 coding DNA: TGTGCCAGTAGTCCAGGGACTAGCGGATACGAGCAGTACTTC. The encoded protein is CASSPGTSGYEQYF.

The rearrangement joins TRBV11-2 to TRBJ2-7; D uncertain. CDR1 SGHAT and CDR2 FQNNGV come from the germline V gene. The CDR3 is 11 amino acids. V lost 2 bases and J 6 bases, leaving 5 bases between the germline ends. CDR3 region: CASSLYGEQYF. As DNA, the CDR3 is TGTGCCAGCAGCTTATACGGCGAGCAGTACTTC.

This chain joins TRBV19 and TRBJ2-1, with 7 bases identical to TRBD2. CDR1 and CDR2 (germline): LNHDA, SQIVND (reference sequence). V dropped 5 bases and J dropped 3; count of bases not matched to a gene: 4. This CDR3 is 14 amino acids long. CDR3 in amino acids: CASSVAGLYNEQFF. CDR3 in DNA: TGTGCCAGTAGTGTAGCGGGCCTCTACAATGAGCAGTTCTTC.

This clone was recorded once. The DNA of the CDR3 is TGTGCCACCAGCATAGGGACTAGCCGCTTCACAGATACGCAGTATTTT. Protein: CATSIGTSRFTDTQYF. This rearrangement joins TRBV15 to TRBJ2-3, with TRBD2 matching 9 bases. Germline V CDR1 and CDR2: LNHNV, YYDKDF (reference sequence). Trimming at V came to 4 bases and at J to 2 bases, leaving 7 bases not matched to a gene. The CDR3 totals 16 residues.

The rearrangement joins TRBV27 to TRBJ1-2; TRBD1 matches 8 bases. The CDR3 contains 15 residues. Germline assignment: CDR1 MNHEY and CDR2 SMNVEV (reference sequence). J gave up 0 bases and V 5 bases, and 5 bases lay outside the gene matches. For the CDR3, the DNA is TGTGCCAGCAGTCCCTTACAGGGGGCTAACTATGGCTACACCTTC. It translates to CASSPLQGANYGYTF.

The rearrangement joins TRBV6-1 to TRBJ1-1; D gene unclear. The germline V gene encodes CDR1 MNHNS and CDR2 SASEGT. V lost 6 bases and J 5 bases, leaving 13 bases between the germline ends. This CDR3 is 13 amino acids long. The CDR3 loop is CASRMGKATEAFF. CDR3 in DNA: TGTGCCAGCAGGATGGGGAAGGCGACTGAAGCTTTCTTT.

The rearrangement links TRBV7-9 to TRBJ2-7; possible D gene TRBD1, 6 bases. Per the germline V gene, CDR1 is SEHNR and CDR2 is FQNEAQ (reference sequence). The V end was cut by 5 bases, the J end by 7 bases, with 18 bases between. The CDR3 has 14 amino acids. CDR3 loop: CASSHPGHPLEQYF. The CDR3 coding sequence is TGTGCCAGCAGCCATCCGGGACACCCCCTGGAGCAGTACTTC.

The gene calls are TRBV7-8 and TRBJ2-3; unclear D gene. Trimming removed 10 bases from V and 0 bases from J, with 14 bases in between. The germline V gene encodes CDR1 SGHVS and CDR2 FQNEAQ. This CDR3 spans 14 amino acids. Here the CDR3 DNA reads TGTGCCACCATATTGCTACAAAGCACAGATACGCAGTATTTT. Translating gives CATILLQSTDTQYF. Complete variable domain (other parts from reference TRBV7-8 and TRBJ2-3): GAGVSQSPRYKVAKRGQDVALRCDPISGHVSLFWYQQALGQGPEFLTYFQNEAQLDKSGLPSDRFFAERPEGSVSTLKIQRTQQEDSAVYLCATILLQSTDTQYFGPGTRLTVL.

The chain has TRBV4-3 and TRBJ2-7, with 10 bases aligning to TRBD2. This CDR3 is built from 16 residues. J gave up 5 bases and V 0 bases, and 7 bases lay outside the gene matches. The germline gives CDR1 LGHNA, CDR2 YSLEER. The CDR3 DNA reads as TGCGCCAGCAGCCAAGATCGAGCGGGGGGGAGTGACGAGCAGTACTTC. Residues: CASSQDRAGGSDEQYF.

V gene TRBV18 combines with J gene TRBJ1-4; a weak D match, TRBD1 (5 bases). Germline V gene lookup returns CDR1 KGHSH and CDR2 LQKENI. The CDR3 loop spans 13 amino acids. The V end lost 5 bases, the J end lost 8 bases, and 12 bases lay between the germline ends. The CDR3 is CASSGGIDEKLFF. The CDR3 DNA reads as TGTGCCAGCTCAGGGGGGATTGACGAAAAACTGTTTTTT.